The following is a TCR beta chain sequence with its context. Repertoires were generated with immunoSEQ multiplex PCR, while TCRdb's copy carries only in-frame clones and drops some. The table has 70,000 or so clones, approximately 92% seen once. This entry comes from a study of OX40 agonist ivuxolimab in advanced cancers. The germline V and J ends were trimmed by 0 bases and 0 bases, with 4 bases remaining between them. The CDR3 runs 15 residues. Germline CDR1 SGDLS, CDR2 YYNGEE. The clonotype comes from an adult with an advanced solid tumor such as melanoma, head and neck, liver or kidney cancer. This rearrangement joins TRBV9 to TRBJ2-6; D not certain. The source was CD4+ or CD8+ T cells sorted from blood, collected in a trial of the OX40 agonist ivuxolimab. The CDR3 reads CASSVESSGANVLTF. The CDR3 DNA follows: TGTGCCAGCAGCGTAGAAAGCTCTGGGGCCAACGTCCTGACTTTC.